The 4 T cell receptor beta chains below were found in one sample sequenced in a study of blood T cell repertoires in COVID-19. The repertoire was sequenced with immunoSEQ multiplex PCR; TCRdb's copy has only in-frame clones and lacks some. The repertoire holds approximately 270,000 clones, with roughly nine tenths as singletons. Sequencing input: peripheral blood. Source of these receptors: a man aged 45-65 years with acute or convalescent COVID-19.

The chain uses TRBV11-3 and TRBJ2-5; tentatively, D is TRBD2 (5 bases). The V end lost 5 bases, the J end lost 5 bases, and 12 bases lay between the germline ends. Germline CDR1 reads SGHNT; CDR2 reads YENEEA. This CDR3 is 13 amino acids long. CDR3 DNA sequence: TGTGCCAGCAGCCCGGGGAGTGCCGAGACCCAGTACTTC. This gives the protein CASSPGSAETQYF.

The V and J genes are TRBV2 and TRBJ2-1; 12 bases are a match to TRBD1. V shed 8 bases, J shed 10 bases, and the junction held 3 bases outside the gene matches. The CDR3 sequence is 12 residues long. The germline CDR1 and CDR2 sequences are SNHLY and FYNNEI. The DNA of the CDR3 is TGTGCCAGCGGCGGGACAGGGGGCGAGCAGTTCTTC. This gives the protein CASGGTGGEQFF.

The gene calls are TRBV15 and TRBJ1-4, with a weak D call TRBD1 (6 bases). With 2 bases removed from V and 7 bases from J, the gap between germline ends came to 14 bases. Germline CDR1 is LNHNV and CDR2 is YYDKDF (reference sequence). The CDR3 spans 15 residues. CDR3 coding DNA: TGTGCCACCAGCAGACGTGGACAGTTACGTGAAAAACTGTTTTTT. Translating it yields CATSRRGQLREKLFF. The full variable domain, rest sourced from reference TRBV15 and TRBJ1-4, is DAMVIQNPRYQVTQFGKPVTLSCSQTLNHNVMYWYQQKSSQAPKLLFHYYDKDFNNEADTPDNFQSRRPNTSFCFLDIRSPGLGDTAMYLCATSRRGQLREKLFFGSGTQLSVL.

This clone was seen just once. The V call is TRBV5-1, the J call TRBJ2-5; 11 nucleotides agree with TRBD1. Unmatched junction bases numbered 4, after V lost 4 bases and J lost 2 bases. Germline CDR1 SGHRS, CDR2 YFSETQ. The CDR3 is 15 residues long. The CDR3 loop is CASSGGTGGQETQYF. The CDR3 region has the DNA TGCGCCAGCAGCGGGGGGACAGGGGGTCAAGAGACCCAGTACTTC.